The 2 T cell receptor beta chains below all came from one sample that was sequenced in a study of monozygotic twins with inflammatory bowel disease. From the 5' RACE reads, TCRdb lists one entry per CDR3 protein and no DNA. This table lists some 160,000 distinct CDR3 sequences. Sequencing was performed on blood. The receptors were sampled from a human donor with ulcerative colitis or Crohn's disease, or a healthy co-twin of an affected twin (not recorded which).

V usage is TRBV11-2 and J usage is TRBJ2-7; TCRdb names TRBD2, which stays unverified in the absence of DNA. Germline assignment: CDR1 SGHAT and CDR2 FQNNGV. CDR3 length: 20 residues. CDR3 loop: CASSLEAPPSSGTLADEQYF.

The chain employs TRBV5-1 and TRBJ2-3; the D call from TCRdb, TRBD2, cannot be confirmed without DNA. The germline gives CDR1 SGHRS, CDR2 YFSETQ. The CDR3 extends over 15 amino acids. The CDR3 spells CASSLTSWDVDTQYF.